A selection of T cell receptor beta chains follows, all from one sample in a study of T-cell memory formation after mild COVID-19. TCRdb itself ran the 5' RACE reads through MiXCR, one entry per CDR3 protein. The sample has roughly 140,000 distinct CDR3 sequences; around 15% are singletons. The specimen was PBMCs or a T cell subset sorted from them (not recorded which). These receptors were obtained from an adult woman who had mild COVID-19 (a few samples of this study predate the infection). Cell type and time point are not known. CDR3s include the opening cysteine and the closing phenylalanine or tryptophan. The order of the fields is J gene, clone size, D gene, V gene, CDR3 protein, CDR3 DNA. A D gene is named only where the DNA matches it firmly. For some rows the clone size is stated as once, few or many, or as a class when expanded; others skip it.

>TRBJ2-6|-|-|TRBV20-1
CSARTGANVLTF
TGCAGTGCTAGGACCGGGGCCAACGTCCTGACTTTC
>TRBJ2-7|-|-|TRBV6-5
CASSYAVGKGLGEQYF
TGTGCCAGCAGTTACGCCGTCGGGAAGGGATTGGGGGAGCAGTACTTC
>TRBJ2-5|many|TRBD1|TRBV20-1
CSADQGQGETQYF
TGCAGTGCGGACCAGGGACAGGGCGAGACCCAGTACTTC
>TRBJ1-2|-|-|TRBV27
CASSLYPRNYGYTF
TGTGCCAGCAGTTTATATCCCCGAAACTATGGCTACACCTTC
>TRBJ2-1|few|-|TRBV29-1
CSVEIGRLVLYEQFF
TGCAGCGTTGAAATAGGGAGACTAGTTCTGTATGAGCAGTTCTTC
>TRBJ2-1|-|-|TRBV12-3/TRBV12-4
CATLGIVPLGEQQFF
TGTGCCACCCTCGGAATTGTCCCCCTGGGGGAACAGCAGTTCTTC
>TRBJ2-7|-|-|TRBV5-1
CASSQKSSYEQYF
TGCGCCAGCAGCCAAAAGAGCTCCTACGAGCAGTACTTC
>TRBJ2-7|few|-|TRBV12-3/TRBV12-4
CASTLTTGLEQYF
TGTGCCAGCACCCTAACAACAGGCCTCGAGCAGTACTTC
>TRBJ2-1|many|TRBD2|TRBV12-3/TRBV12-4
CASSGFGGEFYNEQFF
TGTGCCAGCAGTGGATTTGGGGGGGAGTTCTACAATGAGCAGTTCTTC
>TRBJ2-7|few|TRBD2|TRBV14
CASSPSGRGDEQYF
TGTGCCAGCAGCCCGAGTGGGAGGGGCGACGAGCAGTACTTC
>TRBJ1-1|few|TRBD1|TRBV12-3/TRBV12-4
CASSLTGGRGTEAFF
TGTGCCAGCAGTCTGACAGGGGGCCGGGGCACTGAAGCTTTCTTT
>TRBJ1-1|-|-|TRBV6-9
CASSYNQAYTEAFF
TGTGCCAGCAGTTATAATCAGGCCTACACTGAAGCTTTCTTT
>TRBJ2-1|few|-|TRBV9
CASSVEVGYNEQFF
TGTGCCAGCAGCGTAGAAGTAGGGTACAATGAGCAGTTCTTC
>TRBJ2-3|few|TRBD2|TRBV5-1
CASSWGTGGADTQYF
TGCGCCAGCAGCTGGGGAACGGGGGGAGCAGATACGCAGTATTTT
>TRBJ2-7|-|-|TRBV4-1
CASSQGSGLYEQYF
TGCGCCAGCAGCCAAGGTTCAGGGCTCTACGAGCAGTACTTC
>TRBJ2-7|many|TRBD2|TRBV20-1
CSAAGTSEPYEQYF
TGCAGTGCTGCCGGGACTAGCGAACCCTACGAGCAGTACTTC
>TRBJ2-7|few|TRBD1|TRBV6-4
CASSAGTPGQQDF
TGTGCCAGCAGTGCTGGGACCCCGGGACAGCAAGACTTC
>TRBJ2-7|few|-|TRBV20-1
CSANRAYEQYF
TGCAGTGCCAACAGAGCCTACGAGCAGTACTTC
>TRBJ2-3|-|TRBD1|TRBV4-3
CASSHPDRVEDTQYF
TGCGCCAGCAGCCACCCTGACAGGGTGGAAGATACGCAGTATTTT
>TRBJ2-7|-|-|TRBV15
CATSRENLDLSYEQYF
TGTGCCACCAGCAGAGAAAATCTGGACTTATCCTACGAGCAGTACTTC
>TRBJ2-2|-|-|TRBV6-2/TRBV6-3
CASTPQGLSLAGELFF
TGTGCCAGCACCCCTCAGGGTCTTTCCTTGGCCGGGGAGCTGTTTTTT
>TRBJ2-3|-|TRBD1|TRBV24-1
CATSDFNRGDTQYF
TGTGCCACTAGTGATTTTAACAGGGGAGATACGCAGTATTTT
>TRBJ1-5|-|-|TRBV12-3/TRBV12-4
CASSLGVYSNQPQHF
TGTGCCAGCAGTTTGGGGGTTTATAGCAATCAGCCCCAGCATTTT
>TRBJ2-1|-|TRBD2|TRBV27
CASSLGTSGNNEQFF
TGTGCCAGCAGTTTAGGGACTAGCGGAAACAATGAGCAGTTCTTC
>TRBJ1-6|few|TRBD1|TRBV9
CASSVGEGAVHNSPLHF
TGTGCCAGCAGCGTCGGGGAGGGGGCAGTTCATAATTCACCCCTCCACTTT
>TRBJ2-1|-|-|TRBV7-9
CASSLYLAYNEQFF
TGTGCCAGCAGCTTATACCTCGCCTACAATGAGCAGTTCTTC
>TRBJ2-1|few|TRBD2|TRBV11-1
CASSRGGRAMSYNEQFF
TGTGCCAGCAGCAGGGGCGGGAGGGCCATGTCCTACAATGAGCAGTTCTTC
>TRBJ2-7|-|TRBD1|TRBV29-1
CSVATGTAYEQYF
TGCAGCGTTGCTACCGGGACAGCCTACGAGCAGTACTTC
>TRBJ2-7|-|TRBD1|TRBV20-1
CSARDRVNEQYF
TGCAGTGCAAGGGACAGAGTGAACGAGCAGTACTTC
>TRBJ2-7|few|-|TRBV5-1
CASSLGRGPDEQYF
TGCGCCAGCAGCTTGGGACGGGGGCCAGACGAGCAGTACTTC
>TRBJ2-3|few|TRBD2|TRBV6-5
CASSSQRLAGDTDTQYF
TGTGCCAGCAGTTCCCAACGACTAGCGGGAGACACAGATACGCAGTATTTT
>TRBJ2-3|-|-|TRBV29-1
CSVGAGNTDTQYF
TGCAGCGTGGGCGCGGGGAACACAGATACGCAGTATTTT
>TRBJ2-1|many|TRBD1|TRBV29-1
CSVGDRGYNEQFF
TGCAGCGTTGGGGACAGGGGCTACAATGAGCAGTTCTTC
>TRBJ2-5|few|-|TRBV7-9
CASSQTESGRVSRETQYF
TGTGCCAGCAGCCAGACCGAATCTGGACGCGTTTCGCGGGAGACCCAGTACTTC
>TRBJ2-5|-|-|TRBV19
CASILGETQYF
TGTGCCAGTATCCTGGGGGAGACCCAGTACTTC
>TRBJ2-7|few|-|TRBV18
CASSPSGTDEQYF
TGTGCCAGCTCACCATCAGGGACGGACGAGCAGTACTTC
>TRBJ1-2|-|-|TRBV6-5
CASSYSTIYGYTF
TGTGCCAGCAGTTACTCGACTATCTATGGCTACACCTTC
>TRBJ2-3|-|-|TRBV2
CASSESHDWVGTDTQYF
TGTGCCAGCAGTGAATCGCACGACTGGGTGGGCACAGATACGCAGTATTTT
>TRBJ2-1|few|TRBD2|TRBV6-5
CASSYSMSSGLNEQFF
TGTGCCAGCAGTTACTCGATGTCTAGCGGGCTCAATGAGCAGTTCTTC
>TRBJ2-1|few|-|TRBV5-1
CASPLRRPADNEQFF
TGCGCCAGCCCCCTCCGGAGGCCAGCTGACAATGAGCAGTTCTTC
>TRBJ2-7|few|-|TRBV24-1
CAISPGGAYEQYF
TGTGCCATCAGTCCCGGGGGTGCTTACGAGCAGTACTTC
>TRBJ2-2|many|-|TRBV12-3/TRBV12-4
CASSFNLGELFF
TGTGCCAGCAGTTTTAATCTCGGGGAGCTGTTTTTT
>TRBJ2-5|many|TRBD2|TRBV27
CASLGTSGRAGEEETQYF
TGTGCCAGCCTAGGGACTAGCGGGAGGGCCGGTGAAGAGGAGACCCAGTACTTC
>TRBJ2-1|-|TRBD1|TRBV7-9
CASSAPGQEVPSSYNEQFF
TGTGCCAGCAGCGCCCCGGGACAGGAGGTCCCCAGCTCCTACAATGAGCAGTTCTTC
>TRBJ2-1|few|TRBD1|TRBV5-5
CASSYRQGSYNEQFF
TGTGCCAGCAGCTATCGACAGGGTTCTTACAATGAGCAGTTCTTC
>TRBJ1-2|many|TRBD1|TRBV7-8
CASSLESSLTGLNYGYTF
TGTGCCAGCAGCTTAGAGTCCTCCTTGACAGGGCTAAACTATGGCTACACCTTC
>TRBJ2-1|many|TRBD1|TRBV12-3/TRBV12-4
CASRNDRGTYNEQFF
TGTGCCAGCAGAAACGACAGGGGGACCTACAATGAGCAGTTCTTC
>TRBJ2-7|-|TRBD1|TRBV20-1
CSARVRTGKDYEQYF
TGCAGTGCTAGAGTCAGGACAGGGAAAGACTACGAGCAGTACTTC